The 24 T cell receptor beta chains below were found in one sample sequenced in a study of control samples from healthy donors and cancer patients. Sequenced by immunoSEQ multiplex PCR; TCRdb stores in-frame clones only, minus some. The sample carries about 120,000 clones, roughly 90% recorded once. The sample comprised blood. These receptors were obtained from a man aged 45 to 65 in good health.

This clone was counted a single time. The chain links TRBV18 to TRBJ2-7; D remains ambiguous. Trimming pared 2 bases from V and 5 bases from J, leaving 10 bases between. The CDR3 extends over 13 amino acids. Germline V gives CDR1 KGHSH, CDR2 LQKENI. The CDR3 nucleotides are TGTGCCAGCTCACCATTGAACAGCAACGAGCAGTACTTC. This sequence encodes CASSPLNSNEQYF.

This chain uses TRBV24-1 with TRBJ2-1; 11 bases are a match to TRBD2. V shed 4 bases and J 7 bases; nucleotides not matched to a gene: 8. This CDR3 is built from 16 residues. Germline V CDR1 and CDR2: KGHDR, SFDVKD. CDR3 DNA: TGTGCCACCAGTGACCGTAGCGGGGGGGGAAGGAATGAGCAGTTCTTC. This sequence encodes CATSDRSGGGRNEQFF.

CDR3 sequence (DNA): TGTGCCAGCAGCCAAGATTCGGGGTATAGGTCACCCCTCCACTTT. This codes for CASSQDSGYRSPLHF. The V and J genes are TRBV3-1 (or the pseudogene TRBV3-2) and TRBJ1-6, with unresolved D. Per germline, CDR1 LGHDT and CDR2 YNNKEL (reference sequence). Trimming took 0 bases from V and 10 from J, leaving 13 bases between them. This CDR3 has 15 residues.

This clone was seen a handful of times. Other DNA sequences in this specimen translate into the identical CDR3. The gene calls are TRBV9 and TRBJ2-5; D tentatively reads TRBD1 or TRBD2 (6 bases each). The ends were cut back, 0 bases at V and 1 base at J, with 7 bases in the middle. This CDR3 has 14 residues. Germline V gene lookup returns CDR1 SGDLS and CDR2 YYNGEE. The DNA of the CDR3 is TGTGCCAGCAGCGTAGGGGGGGCCCAAGAGACCCAGTACTTC. This translates into CASSVGGAQETQYF. The variable domain in full, completed from reference TRBV9 and TRBJ2-5, reads DSGVTQTPKHLITATGQRVTLRCSPRSGDLSVYWYQQSLDQGLQFLIQYYNGEERAKGNILERFSAQQFPDLHSELNLSSLELGDSALYFCASSVGGAQETQYFGPGTRLLVL.

The chain links TRBV3-1 (or the pseudogene TRBV3-2) to TRBJ2-6; no definite D call. The CDR3 runs to 17 residues. V was cut by 2 bases and J by 0 bases, with 11 bases left in between. Germline V lookup: CDR1 LGHDT, CDR2 YNNKEL (reference sequence). The CDR3 protein is CASSQIRLTSGANVLTF. CDR3 DNA sequence: TGTGCCAGCAGCCAAATACGACTGACCTCTGGGGCCAACGTCCTGACTTTC.

This chain joins TRBV3-1 (or the pseudogene TRBV3-2) and TRBJ2-7; no firm D call. CDR1 LGHDT and CDR2 YNNKEL come from the germline V gene (reference sequence). Trimming removed 2 bases at V and 5 bases at J, with 4 bases between. The CDR3 has 11 residues. CDR3 residues: CASSQTHEQYF. DNA of the CDR3: TGTGCCAGCAGCCAAACTCACGAGCAGTACTTC.

Here the CDR3 reads CAISESRERGNTIYF. In DNA, the CDR3 is TGTGCCATCAGTGAGTCCAGGGAACGGGGAAACACCATATATTTT. V usage is TRBV10-3 and J usage is TRBJ1-3; a weak D match, TRBD1 (5 bases). In germline, CDR1 is ENHRY, CDR2 SYGVKD. This CDR3 is 15 amino acids long. V lost 0 bases and J lost 4, with 10 bases in between.

V gene TRBV7-6 combines with J gene TRBJ2-3, with unresolved D. The CDR3 covers 12 residues. The germline V gene encodes CDR1 SGHVS and CDR2 FNYEAQ. The germline V and J ends were trimmed by 6 bases and 6 bases, with 10 bases remaining between them. CDR3 DNA sequence: TGTGCCAGCAGTCCTTCCCGCGATACGCAGTATTTT. This codes for CASSPSRDTQYF.

The chain couples TRBV7-2 to TRBJ1-5; D is unclear. The V end lost 3 bases, the J end lost 5 bases, and 5 bases lay between the germline ends. Per germline, CDR1 SGHTA and CDR2 FQGNSA. The CDR3 contains 12 residues. The CDR3 DNA sequence: TGTGCCAGCAGCTTTTATGATCAGCCCCAGCATTTT. Translated: CASSFYDQPQHF. The full variable domain, with the rest looked up from reference TRBV7-2 and TRBJ1-5, is GAGVSQSPSNKVTEKGKDVELRCDPISGHTALYWYRQSLGQGLEFLIYFQGNSAPDKSGLPSDRFSAERTGGSVSTLTIQRTQQEDSAVYLCASSFYDQPQHFGDGTRLSIL.

The chain joins TRBV5-1 to TRBJ1-2; 7 bases match TRBD1. The junction had 4 bases not matched to a gene; V was cut back by 0 bases and J by 5 bases. CDR3 length equals 14 residues. Germline loops: CDR1 SGHRS, CDR2 YFSETQ. The CDR3: CASSLGQGGYGYTF. The CDR3, as DNA: TGCGCCAGCAGCTTGGGACAGGGCGGGTATGGCTACACCTTC.

This clone was counted between two and nine times. This rearrangement joins TRBV7-2 to TRBJ1-2; TRBD1 might be the D (5 bases). Trimming left V 1 base short and J 3 bases short, with 12 bases between. Germline V gives CDR1 SGHTA, CDR2 FQGNSA. This CDR3 is built from 15 residues. The CDR3 reads CASSLEAGPYYGYTF. CDR3 nucleotides: TGTGCCAGCAGCTTAGAGGCAGGGCCTTACTATGGCTACACCTTC.

The V and J genes are TRBV19 and TRBJ1-1, with D uncertain. With 5 bases removed from V and 4 bases from J, the gap between germline ends came to 14 bases. Germline CDR1 LNHDA, CDR2 SQIVND (reference sequence). CDR3 length: 14 amino acids. CDR3 amino acids: CASSEDREGTEAFF. DNA of the CDR3: TGTGCCAGTAGTGAAGACCGGGAAGGCACTGAAGCTTTCTTT. Filled out from reference TRBV19 and TRBJ1-1, the complete variable domain reads DGGITQSPKYLFRKEGQNVTLSCEQNLNHDAMYWYRQDPGQGLRLIYYSQIVNDFQKGDIAEGYSVSREKKESFPLTVTSAQKNPTAFYLCASSEDREGTEAFFGQGTRLTVV.

The J gene is TRBJ2-3, the V gene TRBV18; D may be TRBD2 (5 bases). CDR3 length equals 14 residues. V was shortened by 8 bases and J by 7 bases, with 19 bases between the two germline ends. CDR1 and CDR2 (germline): KGHSH, LQKENI. CDR3 amino acids: CASRLDHTGYTQYF. The CDR3 DNA reads as TGTGCCAGCCGGTTAGATCACACGGGATATACGCAGTATTTT.

This clone has more than one count but fewer than ten. The rearrangement joins TRBV4-2 to TRBJ1-5, with D perhaps matching TRBD1 (5 bases). V was pared by 1 base and J by 7 bases, with 14 bases between. The CDR3 is 15 residues long. The germline gives CDR1 LGHNA, CDR2 YNFKEQ. CDR3 nucleotides: TGTGCCAGCAGCCAAGTGGAGGGTAGGGGCCAGCCCCAGCATTTT. As protein: CASSQVEGRGQPQHF.

The rearrangement links TRBV29-1 to TRBJ2-7; D is uncertain. Germline lookup yields CDR1 SQVTM and CDR2 ANQGSEA. The V and J ends lost 6 bases and 2 bases respectively, with 11 bases between them. The CDR3 totals 12 residues. This CDR3 is CSVESSTYEQYF. The DNA for the CDR3 is TGCAGCGTCGAGAGCTCGACCTACGAGCAGTACTTC.

The chain joins TRBV6-6 to TRBJ2-5, with TRBD2 matching 11 bases. The CDR3 runs to 16 residues. Unmatched junction bases numbered 6, after V lost 4 bases and J lost 2 bases. From germline, CDR1 is MNHNY and CDR2 SVGAGI (reference sequence). CDR3 nucleotide sequence: TGTGCCAGCAGTTCCCCTTGGACTAGCGGGCAAGAGACCCAGTACTTC. It yields the protein CASSSPWTSGQETQYF.

On this clone itself: Relative to the germline gene, one junction end is altered; a read error may explain this. J is TRBJ2-7 and V is TRBV3-1 (or the pseudogene TRBV3-2), with D unresolved. The CDR3 has 11 residues. Germline CDR1 and CDR2: LGHDT and YNNKEL (reference sequence). The CDR3 bases are TGTGCCAGCAGCCAAGAGGGAAGGATCAACTTC. Protein product: CASSQEGRINF.

The chain couples TRBV6-5 to TRBJ1-2, with 7 nucleotides matching TRBD1. Per the germline V gene, CDR1 is MNHEY and CDR2 is SVGAGI. Trimming took 6 bases from V and 0 from J; bases not matched to a gene: 7. This CDR3 comprises 15 residues. The CDR3 nucleotides read TGTGCCAGCAGCCGAGGGACAGCTCCTAACTATGGCTACACCTTC. Translated, it gives CASSRGTAPNYGYTF.

The genes are TRBV7-2 and TRBJ1-2, with TRBD1 as a possible D gene (5 bases). Trimming shortened V by 5 bases and J by 4 bases, and 20 bases separated the two germline ends. CDR3 size: 16 residues. CDR1 and CDR2 from the germline V gene are SGHTA and FQGNSA. In DNA form, the CDR3 reads TGTGCCAGCAGCCCCGAGGGGACCGCCTCCTTCTATGGCTACACCTTC. Protein product: CASSPEGTASFYGYTF.

The chain links TRBV27 to TRBJ2-6, with D maybe TRBD2 (5 bases). Germline CDR1 reads MNHEY; CDR2 reads SMNVEV (reference sequence). V was pared by 4 bases and J by 1 base, with 14 bases between. The CDR3 is made up of 17 amino acids. The CDR3 DNA is TGTGCCAGCAGTTCCCCCCGGAGGAGATCTGGGGCCAACGTCCTGACTTTC. Its protein product is CASSSPRRRSGANVLTF.

The CDR3 sequence is CAWTEMNTEAFF. The CDR3 DNA reads as TGTGCCTGGACGGAAATGAACACTGAAGCTTTCTTT. This sequence joins TRBV5-4 and TRBJ1-1, with D uncertain. The V end lost 10 bases, the J end lost 0 bases, and 10 bases lay between the germline ends. This CDR3 has 12 residues. Germline lookup yields CDR1 SGHNT and CDR2 YYREEE (reference sequence).

J is TRBJ1-3 and V is TRBV18; the D is unclear. The CDR3 spans 13 residues. V shed 3 bases and J shed 4 bases, with 7 bases lying between them. The germline CDR1 and CDR2 sequences are KGHSH and LQKENI. The CDR3 spells CASSPQRGNTIYF. The CDR3 DNA reads TGTGCCAGCTCACCTCAGCGAGGAAACACCATATATTTT. The full variable domain, completed using reference TRBV18 and TRBJ1-3, is NAGVMQNPRHLVRRRGQEARLRCSPMKGHSHVYWYRQLPEEGLKFMVYLQKENIIDESGMPKERFSAEFPKEGPSILRIQQVVRGDSAAYFCASSPQRGNTIYFGEGSWLTVV.

The J gene is TRBJ2-5, the V gene TRBV9; no reliable D call. Germline values: CDR1 SGDLS, CDR2 YYNGEE. V lost 3 bases and J lost 1, with 19 bases in between. This CDR3 spans 17 amino acids. For the CDR3, the DNA is TGTGCCAGCAGCGAAGCCCTCTTCGGGCCTTTCCAAGAGACCCAGTACTTC. Translating it yields CASSEALFGPFQETQYF.

The CDR3 DNA sequence: TGTGCCAGCAGTACAGGAACTAGCACAGATACGCAGTATTTT. It codes for CASSTGTSTDTQYF. The chain joins TRBV7-2 to TRBJ2-3; D might be TRBD1 (5 bases). Germline assignment: CDR1 SGHTA and CDR2 FQGNSA. V gave up 6 bases and J gave up 0 bases, with 10 bases separating them. CDR3 size: 14 residues.